Reported below is one T cell receptor beta chain. This specimen comes from a study of cytomegalovirus exposure and HLA in healthy donors. The CDR3 length is 12 residues. Germline CDR1 MNHNY, CDR2 SVGAGI (reference sequence). Trimming took 0 bases from V and 7 from J, leaving 6 bases between them. Primers for the PCR totalled 60 Vbeta and 13 Jbeta. Profiling relied on immunoSEQ multiplex PCR, and the TCRdb table lists in-frame clones only, not all of them. The sample lists 140,000 to 150,000 clones; 65% to 90% were seen once. The sample taken for sequencing was PBMCs. This sequence joins TRBV6-6 and TRBJ1-1; no reliable D call. This clonotype was sampled from a woman aged 30 to 39 in good health and CMV-seronegative. CDR3 coding DNA: TGTGCCAGCAGTTACTCGACGGGTGAAGCTTTCTTT. Protein sequence: CASSYSTGEAFF.